Sequencing of this TCR beta chain was carried out in a study of OX40 agonist ivuxolimab in advanced cancers. Study-level results: The study found among the lowest clonal expansion in partial responders at 0.1-3.0 mg/kg. The mean number of expanded clones was higher in CD8+ T cells than in CD4+.

Sequencing was performed with immunoSEQ multiplex PCR; in TCRdb, only in-frame clones are kept and a portion is missing. The sample includes over 80,000 clones, around four fifths of them seen just once. This clone was counted a few times. Antigen unknown. Baseline was the first blood sampling point, followed by cycle 4 day 1 and cycle 7 day 1. Trimming stripped 0 bases from V and 1 base from J, with 9 bases between. The CDR3 is 15 amino acids. Germline V CDR1 and CDR2: MNHNY, SVGAGI (reference sequence). This material consisted of CD4+ or CD8+ T cells sorted from blood, taken in a trial of the OX40 agonist ivuxolimab. The origin of this receptor is an adult with an advanced solid tumor such as melanoma, head and neck, liver or kidney cancer. The V and J genes are TRBV6-6 and TRBJ1-1; D may be TRBD1 (5 bases). For the CDR3, the DNA is TGTGCCAGCAGTTACTCGGTGGGGGGGAACACTGAAGCTTTCTTT. Its protein product is CASSYSVGGNTEAFF.